These T cell receptor beta chains were read from a single sample in a study of blood T cell repertoires in COVID-19. Profiling relied on immunoSEQ multiplex PCR, and the TCRdb table lists in-frame clones only, not all of them. There are 75,000 to 100,000 clones in the sample; 80% to 90% occur only once, and roughly 14% lies in the top ten. Sequencing was carried out using peripheral blood. The origin of the receptors is a human donor in a cohort sampled during active COVID-19. The CDR3 runs from the conserved cysteine through the conserved F or W. The order of the fields is V gene, D gene, J gene, CDR3 length, clone size, CDR3 protein, CDR3 DNA. D genes are given only for firm matches. Only some rows state a clone size, as once, few, many or a class for expanded clones.

V: TRBV7-3
D: .
J: TRBJ2-1
length: 17
size: once
CDR3: CASSPQPGRESYNEQFF
DNA: TGTGCCAGCAGCCCTCAACCCGGCAGGGAATCCTACAATGAGCAGTTCTTC

V: TRBV28
D: TRBD2
J: TRBJ2-3
length: 14
size: .
CDR3: CASSFSGGTDTQYF
DNA: TGTGCCAGCAGTTTTAGCGGGGGCACAGATACGCAGTATTTT

V: TRBV12-3/TRBV12-4
D: .
J: TRBJ1-2
length: 12
size: .
CDR3: CASNQGEDGYTF
DNA: TGTGCCAGCAACCAGGGTGAGGATGGCTACACCTTC

V: TRBV30
D: .
J: TRBJ1-5
length: 16
size: few
CDR3: CAWRGRGGSLNQPQHF
DNA: TGTGCCTGGAGAGGGCGGGGGGGATCCTTAAATCAGCCCCAGCATTTT

V: TRBV6-2/TRBV6-3
D: TRBD2
J: TRBJ2-5
length: 16
size: .
CDR3: CASSPLRLAGQETQYF
DNA: TGTGCCAGCAGCCCTCTCCGACTAGCGGGACAAGAGACCCAGTACTTC

V: TRBV7-2
D: .
J: TRBJ1-5
length: 15
size: .
CDR3: CASSPWGASNQPQHF
DNA: TGTGCCAGCAGCCCGTGGGGCGCTAGCAATCAGCCCCAGCATTTT

V: TRBV7-8
D: .
J: TRBJ1-3
length: 16
size: .
CDR3: CASSPPLGAGGNTIYF
DNA: TGTGCCAGCAGCCCACCGTTGGGGGCTGGAGGAAACACCATATATTTT

V: TRBV10-3
D: .
J: TRBJ1-2
length: 14
size: .
CDR3: CAISEYAGNYGYTF
DNA: TGTGCCATCAGTGAGTACGCAGGGAACTATGGCTACACCTTC

V: TRBV7-2
D: TRBD1
J: TRBJ1-2
length: 18
size: .
CDR3: CASSAGTGVMWAHYGYTF
DNA: TGTGCCAGCAGCGCAGGGACAGGCGTTATGTGGGCCCACTATGGCTACACCTTC

V: TRBV3-1/TRBV3-2
D: .
J: TRBJ2-6
length: 13
size: once
CDR3: CASSQEGTGVLTF
DNA: TGTGCCAGCAGCCAAGAGGGCACAGGGGTCCTGACTTTC

V: TRBV5-1
D: .
J: TRBJ1-1
length: 14
size: .
CDR3: CASSLEQGNTEAFF
DNA: TGCGCCAGCAGCTTGGAGCAGGGGAACACTGAAGCTTTCTTT

V: TRBV7-2
D: .
J: TRBJ1-2
length: 13
size: .
CDR3: CASSSSLLPGYTF
DNA: TGTGCCAGCAGCTCTTCACTCCTTCCGGGCTACACCTTC

V: TRBV19
D: .
J: TRBJ1-6
length: 14
size: .
CDR3: CASSIEGDNSPLHF
DNA: TGTGCCAGTAGTATTGAAGGGGATAATTCACCCCTCCACTTT

V: TRBV19
D: TRBD1
J: TRBJ2-1
length: 15
size: .
CDR3: CASRPTGSSYNEQFF
DNA: TGTGCCAGTAGGCCGACAGGGAGCTCCTACAATGAGCAGTTCTTC

V: TRBV12-3/TRBV12-4
D: .
J: TRBJ2-7
length: 12
size: once
CDR3: CASSLSHYEQYF
DNA: TGTGCCAGCAGTTTAAGCCACTACGAGCAGTACTTC

V: TRBV6-5
D: TRBD1
J: TRBJ1-1
length: 14
size: few
CDR3: CASRSTGGRSEAFF
DNA: TGTGCCAGCAGGTCGACAGGGGGAAGGTCTGAAGCTTTCTTT

V: TRBV6-5
D: TRBD2
J: TRBJ2-1
length: 15
size: once
CDR3: CASSYIAGGRNEQFF
DNA: TGTGCCAGCAGTTACATAGCGGGGGGTAGGAATGAGCAGTTCTTC

V: TRBV4-1
D: .
J: TRBJ2-7
length: 16
size: once
CDR3: CASSQGYRETSYEQYF
DNA: TGCGCCAGCAGCCAAGGGTACAGGGAAACCTCCTACGAGCAGTACTTC

V: TRBV6-5
D: TRBD1
J: TRBJ1-2
length: 13
size: .
CDR3: CASSYSTGYGYTF
DNA: TGTGCCAGCAGTTACTCGACAGGGTATGGCTACACCTTC

V: TRBV6-6
D: .
J: TRBJ1-2
length: 11
size: .
CDR3: CASMGTRSYTF
DNA: TGTGCCAGCATGGGCACCCGAAGTTACACCTTC

V: TRBV6-6
D: TRBD1
J: TRBJ2-7
length: 14
size: .
CDR3: CASLRQGSSYEQYF
DNA: TGTGCCAGCTTAAGACAGGGGAGCTCCTACGAGCAGTACTTC

V: TRBV5-1
D: TRBD1
J: TRBJ2-1
length: 14
size: .
CDR3: CASSSDRVSYEQFF
DNA: TGCGCCAGCAGCTCAGACAGGGTTAGCTATGAGCAGTTCTTC

V: TRBV5-1
D: .
J: TRBJ1-4
length: 17
size: .
CDR3: CASSLTGSPATNEKLFF
DNA: TGCGCCAGCAGCTTGACAGGGAGCCCCGCAACTAATGAAAAACTGTTTTTT

V: TRBV4-3
D: TRBD2
J: TRBJ2-3
length: 18
size: .
CDR3: CASSQRFGLAEYTDTQYF
DNA: TGCGCCAGCAGCCAACGGTTTGGGCTAGCGGAATACACAGATACGCAGTATTTT

V: TRBV7-2
D: TRBD1
J: TRBJ2-5
length: 15
size: .
CDR3: CASSFVGQGRETQYF
DNA: TGTGCCAGCAGCTTCGTCGGACAGGGGAGAGAGACCCAGTACTTC

V: TRBV5-1
D: .
J: TRBJ2-1
length: 15
size: .
CDR3: CASSPGTPRGNEQFF
DNA: TGCGCCAGCAGCCCCGGGACACCTAGGGGCAATGAGCAGTTCTTC

V: TRBV28
D: TRBD1
J: TRBJ1-1
length: 15
size: .
CDR3: CASSSGQGAYTEAFF
DNA: TGTGCCAGCAGCTCCGGACAGGGGGCGTACACTGAAGCTTTCTTT

V: TRBV9
D: .
J: TRBJ2-7
length: 16
size: .
CDR3: CASSVEGAGTLSEQYF
DNA: TGTGCCAGCAGCGTAGAGGGGGCGGGGACCCTTAGCGAGCAGTACTTC

V: TRBV10-3
D: .
J: TRBJ2-2
length: 15
size: .
CDR3: CAISMTATNTGELFF
DNA: TGTGCCATCAGTATGACAGCAACTAACACCGGGGAGCTGTTTTTT

V: TRBV28
D: TRBD1
J: TRBJ2-7
length: 15
size: .
CDR3: CASRTGTGSSYEQYF
DNA: TGTGCCAGCAGAACCGGGACAGGGAGCTCCTACGAGCAGTACTTC

V: TRBV10-3
D: TRBD2
J: TRBJ2-1
length: 15
size: few
CDR3: CAISLSGLDNNEQFF
DNA: TGTGCCATCAGCCTGTCGGGACTAGATAACAATGAGCAGTTCTTC

V: TRBV7-3
D: TRBD1
J: TRBJ2-2
length: 15
size: .
CDR3: CASSTRTGNTGELFF
DNA: TGTGCCAGCAGCACCCGGACAGGGAACACCGGGGAGCTGTTTTTT

V: TRBV6-1
D: .
J: TRBJ1-5
length: 14
size: .
CDR3: CASSEGEGNQPQHF
DNA: TGTGCCAGCAGTGAAGGGGAGGGCAATCAGCCCCAGCATTTT

V: TRBV4-1
D: .
J: TRBJ1-2
length: 14
size: once
CDR3: CASSQDSRTGGYTF
DNA: TGCGCCAGCAGCCAAGATTCCCGTACGGGTGGCTACACCTTC